This is a list of T cell receptor beta chains from one sample in a study of control samples from healthy donors and cancer patients. TCRdb's table, derived via immunoSEQ multiplex PCR, lists solely in-frame clones and lacks some. The data contain about 410,000 clones, approximately 92% of them singletons. The specimen was PBMCs. Receptor source: a middle-aged man with head and neck cancer. Each CDR3 is given with its conserved first and last residue. The order of the fields is clone size, J gene, D gene, V gene, CDR3 protein, CDR3 DNA. The D gene is left open where the match is weak. Clone size is given for some rows only: seen once, a few or many times, or a class if the clone is expanded.

clone_size: .; j_call: TRBJ1-1; d_call: .; v_call: TRBV13; cdr3_aa: CASSGLGGTDTEAFF; cdr3_nt: TGTGCCAGCAGCGGGCTGGGGGGCACGGACACTGAAGCTTTCTTT
clone_size: .; j_call: TRBJ2-3; d_call: TRBD2; v_call: TRBV6-6; cdr3_aa: CASRFSGGATDTQYF; cdr3_nt: TGTGCCAGCAGATTTAGCGGGGGGGCGACAGATACGCAGTATTTT
clone_size: .; j_call: TRBJ1-2; d_call: .; v_call: TRBV9; cdr3_aa: CASSLPFRASGGYTF; cdr3_nt: TGTGCCAGCAGCCTGCCTTTCAGGGCCTCAGGGGGCTACACCTTC
clone_size: .; j_call: TRBJ2-3; d_call: TRBD2; v_call: TRBV11-2; cdr3_aa: CASSLGFAGGGTDTQYF; cdr3_nt: TGTGCCAGCAGCTTAGGGTTCGCGGGAGGAGGCACAGATACGCAGTATTTT
clone_size: .; j_call: TRBJ2-1; d_call: .; v_call: TRBV30; cdr3_aa: CAWRDVNEQFF; cdr3_nt: TGTGCCTGGAGGGATGTCAATGAGCAGTTCTTC
clone_size: once; j_call: TRBJ1-4; d_call: .; v_call: TRBV2; cdr3_aa: CASRGRKLFF; cdr3_nt: TGTGCCAGCAGGGGGAGGAAACTGTTTTTT
clone_size: .; j_call: TRBJ1-5; d_call: .; v_call: TRBV10-3; cdr3_aa: CAISEKGNQPQHF; cdr3_nt: TGTGCCATCAGTGAAAAGGGCAATCAGCCCCAGCATTTT
clone_size: .; j_call: TRBJ2-7; d_call: .; v_call: TRBV10-1; cdr3_aa: CASSPQAGLFEQYF; cdr3_nt: TGCGCCTCTTCCCCACAAGCGGGCCTCTTCGAGCAGTACTTC
clone_size: .; j_call: TRBJ2-5; d_call: .; v_call: TRBV28; cdr3_aa: CASRGNRDGPRETQYF; cdr3_nt: TGTGCCAGCAGGGGGAACAGGGATGGTCCGAGGGAGACCCAGTACTTC
clone_size: .; j_call: TRBJ2-1; d_call: TRBD1; v_call: TRBV3-1/TRBV3-2; cdr3_aa: CASSLWTGGYNEQFF; cdr3_nt: TGTGCCAGCAGCCTCTGGACAGGGGGGTACAATGAGCAGTTCTTC
clone_size: .; j_call: TRBJ2-1; d_call: TRBD2; v_call: TRBV3-1/TRBV3-2; cdr3_aa: CASSQGGAGGGYEQFF; cdr3_nt: TGTGCCAGCAGCCAAGGGGGTGCGGGAGGGGGATATGAGCAGTTCTTC
clone_size: .; j_call: TRBJ1-5; d_call: .; v_call: TRBV19; cdr3_aa: CASSIWDTSNQPQHF; cdr3_nt: TGTGCCAGTAGTATATGGGACACTAGCAATCAGCCCCAGCATTTT
clone_size: .; j_call: TRBJ1-3; d_call: .; v_call: TRBV11-3; cdr3_aa: CASSLDVTGTTIGNTIYF; cdr3_nt: TGTGCCAGCAGCTTAGATGTAACGGGAACTACAATTGGAAACACCATATATTTT
clone_size: once; j_call: TRBJ2-7; d_call: .; v_call: TRBV30; cdr3_aa: CAWSDEVHTYEQYF; cdr3_nt: TGTGCCTGGAGCGATGAGGTCCACACCTACGAGCAGTACTTC
clone_size: .; j_call: TRBJ2-1; d_call: .; v_call: TRBV7-3; cdr3_aa: CASSAEGYSSYNEQFF; cdr3_nt: TGTGCCAGCAGCGCGGAGGGGTACAGCTCCTACAATGAGCAGTTCTTC
clone_size: .; j_call: TRBJ2-1; d_call: TRBD1; v_call: TRBV7-2; cdr3_aa: CASSLVTGSRYNEQFF; cdr3_nt: TGTGCCAGCAGCTTAGTGACAGGGAGTAGATACAATGAGCAGTTCTTC
clone_size: .; j_call: TRBJ2-3; d_call: .; v_call: TRBV19; cdr3_aa: CASSIRSGADTQYF; cdr3_nt: TGTGCCAGTAGTATAAGGTCGGGGGCAGATACGCAGTATTTT
clone_size: .; j_call: TRBJ2-1; d_call: .; v_call: TRBV5-1; cdr3_aa: CASSSRTDAKEQFF; cdr3_nt: TGCGCCAGCAGCTCAAGGACAGATGCGAAGGAGCAGTTCTTC
clone_size: .; j_call: TRBJ2-2; d_call: TRBD2; v_call: TRBV5-1; cdr3_aa: CASSSPSGRGTGELFF; cdr3_nt: TGCGCCAGCAGCTCACCTAGCGGGAGAGGCACCGGGGAGCTGTTTTTT
clone_size: .; j_call: TRBJ2-6; d_call: .; v_call: TRBV7-9; cdr3_aa: CASSLAVQAGANVLTF; cdr3_nt: TGTGCCAGCAGCTTAGCGGTCCAGGCCGGGGCCAACGTCCTGACTTTC
clone_size: .; j_call: TRBJ2-1; d_call: .; v_call: TRBV6-4; cdr3_aa: CASSDSRGEQFF; cdr3_nt: TGTGCCAGCAGTGACTCCAGGGGTGAGCAGTTCTTC
clone_size: .; j_call: TRBJ2-7; d_call: .; v_call: TRBV19; cdr3_aa: CASSRAVFYEQYF; cdr3_nt: TGTGCCAGTAGTAGGGCCGTGTTCTACGAGCAGTACTTC
clone_size: .; j_call: TRBJ1-1; d_call: TRBD1; v_call: TRBV9; cdr3_aa: CASSVAGTASEAFF; cdr3_nt: TGTGCCAGCAGCGTAGCCGGGACAGCCTCAGAAGCTTTCTTT
clone_size: .; j_call: TRBJ2-7; d_call: TRBD2; v_call: TRBV20-1; cdr3_aa: CSVALAGLQYF; cdr3_nt: TGCAGTGTGGCGCTAGCGGGTCTCCAGTACTTC
clone_size: .; j_call: TRBJ2-3; d_call: .; v_call: TRBV19; cdr3_aa: CASSIRDRTDTQYF; cdr3_nt: TGTGCCAGTAGTATAAGGGATCGGACAGATACGCAGTATTTT
clone_size: .; j_call: TRBJ2-5; d_call: .; v_call: TRBV12-3/TRBV12-4; cdr3_aa: CASSLGFQETQYF; cdr3_nt: TGTGCCAGCAGTTTAGGGTTTCAAGAGACCCAGTACTTC
clone_size: .; j_call: TRBJ2-7; d_call: .; v_call: TRBV11-2; cdr3_aa: CASSVGFGGDEQYF; cdr3_nt: TGTGCCAGCAGCGTGGGTTTCGGGGGTGACGAGCAGTACTTC